A selection of T cell receptor beta chains follows, all from one sample in a study of shared clonotypes between healthy human individuals. Sequencing used immunoSEQ multiplex PCR; TCRdb keeps in-frame clones, though not all of them. The sample consists of more than 900,000 clones, around 78% of them appearing once. Sequenced input: memory CD4+ T cells from PBMCs. These receptors were taken from a man aged 18 to 30 in good health. Some clones in this sample may be carry-over from other donors' samples. The CDR3 runs from the conserved cysteine through the conserved F or W. The order of the fields is clone size, D gene, J gene, V gene, CDR3 DNA, CDR3 protein. A D gene is named only where the DNA matches it firmly. Clone size appears in some rows only: once, few, many, or a class for an expanded clone.

. . TRBJ2-7 TRBV7-2 TGTGCCAGCAGCCCCTCGTGGAGCCGGAGCTCCTACGAGCAGTACTTC CASSPSWSRSSYEQYF
. TRBD1 TRBJ1-2 TRBV10-3 TGTGCCATCAGTGGGTTGGACAGGGCGAATGGCTACACCTTC CAISGLDRANGYTF
. TRBD1 TRBJ1-1 TRBV5-1 TGCGCCAGCAGGACACAGGGGGGGTTGTTGAACACTGAAGCTTTCTTT CASRTQGGLLNTEAFF
. . TRBJ2-7 TRBV2 TGTGCCAGCAGCGGGACCGGACAGCCCTACGAGCAGTACTTC CASSGTGQPYEQYF
once . TRBJ2-1 TRBV2 TGTGCCAGCAGGCAGTACGGCTATGAGCAGTTCTTC CASRQYGYEQFF
. . TRBJ2-5 TRBV7-3 TGTGCCAGTTCCTTTGACGGGTTTAAGGGAGAGACCCAGTACTTC CASSFDGFKGETQYF
. . TRBJ2-7 TRBV9 TGTGCCAGCAGCGCAACCCGGGACCATTCTTACGAGCAGTACTTC CASSATRDHSYEQYF
. . TRBJ1-1 TRBV27 TGTGCCAGCACTTCGACCGGAATGAACACTGAAGCTTTCTTT CASTSTGMNTEAFF
. . TRBJ2-1 TRBV4-1 TGCGCCAGCAGCCAACGCCATCCCGTTAGCGGTAATGAGCAGTTCTTC CASSQRHPVSGNEQFF
few . TRBJ1-3 TRBV27 TGTGCCAGCGGCGTTTCAGGGTGGGGAAACACCATATATTTT CASGVSGWGNTIYF
. TRBD1 TRBJ2-7 TRBV28 TGTGCCAGCCTCCCGGGACAGGGATCCTACGAGCAGTACTTC CASLPGQGSYEQYF
. TRBD2 TRBJ2-1 TRBV10-3 TGTGCCATCAGTGATCTCCGGGCTAGCGGATACAATGAGCAGTTCTTC CAISDLRASGYNEQFF
. TRBD1 TRBJ2-5 TRBV6-5 TGTGCCAGCAGCGACCGACAGGGGGCTAGGGAGACCCAGTACTTC CASSDRQGARETQYF
. TRBD1 TRBJ2-1 TRBV5-1 TGCGCCAGCAGCTTCGGGACAGCTTACAATGAGCAGTTCTTC CASSFGTAYNEQFF
. . TRBJ2-3 TRBV20-1 TGCAGTGTGGAGAGCACAGATACGCAGTATTTT CSVESTDTQYF
few TRBD1 TRBJ1-2 TRBV9 TGTGCCAGCAGCGTAGTTGCCGGACAGGGGCCCTACACCTTC CASSVVAGQGPYTF
. . TRBJ2-1 TRBV7-9 TGTGCCAGCAGCTTAGCTGTGACTTTGGGGTACAATGAGCAGTTCTTC CASSLAVTLGYNEQFF
. . TRBJ2-2 TRBV5-5 TGTGCCAGCAGCTTGGCAGGACCTATACTCGGGGAGCTGTTTTTT CASSLAGPILGELFF
. TRBD1 TRBJ2-7 TRBV7-2 TGTGCCAGCAGCTTAGGGACAGGGGGACGCGAGCAGTACTTC CASSLGTGGREQYF
. . TRBJ2-2 TRBV5-1 TGCGCCAGCAGCCGCGGGACCGCCGACACCGGGGAGCTGTTTTTT CASSRGTADTGELFF
. TRBD2 TRBJ2-3 TRBV28 TGTGCCAGCAGCTCACAAGCGGGGGATACGCAGTATTTT CASSSQAGDTQYF
. TRBD2 TRBJ2-1 TRBV4-2 TGTGCCAGCAGCCAAGTACCGGGACTACTGATAAATGAGCAGTTCTTC CASSQVPGLLINEQFF
. . TRBJ2-7 TRBV28 TGTGCCATCTCCCGGGGCTACGAGCAGTACTTC CAISRGYEQYF
. TRBD2 TRBJ2-7 TRBV6-1 TGTGCCAGCCAGCGGGAGCCCTACGAGCAGTACTTC CASQREPYEQYF
many TRBD2 TRBJ2-1 TRBV9 TGTGCCAGCAGCTACGGGGGGGAGCAAGAGCAGTTCTTC CASSYGGEQEQFF
few . TRBJ2-7 TRBV7-9 TGTGCCAGCAGCTCCGGTGGGGCCGGGCAGTACTTC CASSSGGAGQYF
once . TRBJ1-4 TRBV9 TGTGCCAGCAGCCCCCACGGAGGGAATGAAAAACTGTTTTTT CASSPHGGNEKLFF
. . TRBJ2-3 TRBV30 TGTGCCTGGAGTAGGGTTGTTCGGGATACGCAGTATTTT CAWSRVVRDTQYF
few . TRBJ2-5 TRBV20-1 TGCAGTGCTAGAGATCTCCAGACCCAGTACTTC CSARDLQTQYF
. . TRBJ2-7 TRBV4-2 TGTGCCAGCAGCCAAGAGGGGGAGCAGTACTTC CASSQEGEQYF